The present TCR beta chain was sequenced within a study of Graves' ophthalmopathy and Graves' hyperthyroidism. Between the trimmed V and J ends, which lost 5 bases and 2 bases, there was a span of 15 bases. CDR3 size: 14 residues. Germline V gives CDR1 SQVTM, CDR2 ANQGSEA. The TCR beta CDR3 regions underwent amplification from RNA transcripts. HTBI primers served in a first-round RT-PCR, which a second-round multiplex PCR followed. Using its own MiXCR run on the multiplex PCR reads, TCRdb lists one record per CDR3 protein. This sample has over a million distinct CDR3 sequences; less than 45% occur once, and the top ten carry more than 9.5%. This clonotype was seen ten or more times.

Sequences were obtained from peripheral blood or thyroid tissue (not recorded which). The chain employs TRBV29-1 and TRBJ1-1; the D gene is possibly TRBD1 (6 bases). The receptor's source is an adult man with Graves' hyperthyroidism. The CDR3 here is CSVPPPTGNTEAFF. The CDR3 DNA reads as TGCAGCGTTCCTCCACCGACAGGTAACACTGAAGCTTTCTTT.